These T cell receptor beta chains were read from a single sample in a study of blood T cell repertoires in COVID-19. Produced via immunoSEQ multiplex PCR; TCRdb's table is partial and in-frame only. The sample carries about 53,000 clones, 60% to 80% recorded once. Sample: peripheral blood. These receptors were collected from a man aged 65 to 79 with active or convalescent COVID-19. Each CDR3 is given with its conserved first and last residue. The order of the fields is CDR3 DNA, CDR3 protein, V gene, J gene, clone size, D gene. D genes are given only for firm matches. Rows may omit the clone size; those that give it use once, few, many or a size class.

CDR3 DNA: TGTGCCAGCAGCCAGGTCGCTACGAGCTCCTACGAGCAGTACTTC
CDR3 protein: CASSQVATSSYEQYF
V gene: TRBV11-1
J gene: TRBJ2-7
clone size: .
D gene: .

CDR3 DNA: TGTGCCATCAGGGGGGACAGGGGGCATAATTCACCCCTCCACTTT
CDR3 protein: CAIRGDRGHNSPLHF
V gene: TRBV10-3
J gene: TRBJ1-6
clone size: .
D gene: TRBD1

CDR3 DNA: TGTGCCAGCAGTAGCCCCTTTAGTCCGAGCACAGATACGCAGTATTTT
CDR3 protein: CASSSPFSPSTDTQYF
V gene: TRBV6-2/TRBV6-3
J gene: TRBJ2-3
clone size: .
D gene: .

CDR3 DNA: TGTGCCAGAATGCCGGGTATATACTTC
CDR3 protein: CARMPGIYF
V gene: TRBV5-3
J gene: TRBJ2-7
clone size: .
D gene: .

CDR3 DNA: TGCAGGACAGGGGACTACACCTTC
CDR3 protein: CRTGDYTF
V gene: TRBV20-1
J gene: TRBJ1-2
clone size: .
D gene: TRBD1

CDR3 DNA: TGTGCCAGCAGCCTCATCAGGGAGACCCAGTACTTC
CDR3 protein: CASSLIRETQYF
V gene: TRBV5-6
J gene: TRBJ2-5
clone size: .
D gene: .

CDR3 DNA: TGTGCCAGCAGCAAAGCGCTTTTCTCAGGTCGCCAGGGGGCTAGAAACACCATATATTTT
CDR3 protein: CASSKALFSGRQGARNTIYF
V gene: TRBV21-1
J gene: TRBJ1-3
clone size: .
D gene: .

CDR3 DNA: TGTGCCAGCAGCTTACATAGCGGGGGGGGAGATACGCAGTATTTT
CDR3 protein: CASSLHSGGGDTQYF
V gene: TRBV7-2
J gene: TRBJ2-3
clone size: .
D gene: TRBD2

CDR3 DNA: TGTGCCAGCAGTGAAGGCAGGGGGCAGGGGTATGGCTACACCTTC
CDR3 protein: CASSEGRGQGYGYTF
V gene: TRBV2
J gene: TRBJ1-2
clone size: .
D gene: TRBD1

CDR3 DNA: TGTGCCAGCAGCTTTAGAGGACGAGGGACTAATGAAAAACTGTTTTTT
CDR3 protein: CASSFRGRGTNEKLFF
V gene: TRBV7-2
J gene: TRBJ1-4
clone size: .
D gene: .

CDR3 DNA: TGTGCCAGCAGCGCCCGGGGGGTAGGAGGAAACACCATATATTTT
CDR3 protein: CASSARGVGGNTIYF
V gene: TRBV14
J gene: TRBJ1-3
clone size: .
D gene: .

CDR3 DNA: TGTGCCAGCAGCCCGGGACAGAGCTATGGCTACACCTTC
CDR3 protein: CASSPGQSYGYTF
V gene: TRBV7-9
J gene: TRBJ1-2
clone size: .
D gene: TRBD1

CDR3 DNA: TGTGCCAGCAGCCTTATGACAGGTCAGCCCCAGCATTTT
CDR3 protein: CASSLMTGQPQHF
V gene: TRBV27
J gene: TRBJ1-5
clone size: .
D gene: .

CDR3 DNA: TGTGCCAGCAAAGAGAGACTAGCGGGAGATACGCAGTATTTT
CDR3 protein: CASKERLAGDTQYF
V gene: TRBV7-2
J gene: TRBJ2-3
clone size: .
D gene: TRBD2

CDR3 DNA: TGTGCCAGCAAGGGGACAGACTATGGCTACACCTTC
CDR3 protein: CASKGTDYGYTF
V gene: TRBV2
J gene: TRBJ1-2
clone size: few
D gene: TRBD1

CDR3 DNA: TGTGCCAGCAGCTTGACAGCTGGAAACACCATATATTTT
CDR3 protein: CASSLTAGNTIYF
V gene: TRBV5-5
J gene: TRBJ1-3
clone size: .
D gene: .

CDR3 DNA: TGTGCCAGCAGCCGGGATTGGAACACTGAAGCTTTCTTT
CDR3 protein: CASSRDWNTEAFF
V gene: TRBV7-9
J gene: TRBJ1-1
clone size: .
D gene: .

CDR3 DNA: TGTGCCAGCAGCTCGGTGAGTCAATACGAGCAGTACTTC
CDR3 protein: CASSSVSQYEQYF
V gene: TRBV5-6
J gene: TRBJ2-7
clone size: .
D gene: .

CDR3 DNA: TGTGCCAGTAGTATTATAGCGGGACCGAATGAGCAGTTCTTC
CDR3 protein: CASSIIAGPNEQFF
V gene: TRBV19
J gene: TRBJ2-1
clone size: once
D gene: TRBD2

CDR3 DNA: TGTGCCAGCAGTTCGTACCGAGATAATTCACCCCTCCACTTT
CDR3 protein: CASSSYRDNSPLHF
V gene: TRBV27
J gene: TRBJ1-6
clone size: .
D gene: .

CDR3 DNA: TGTGCCAGCAAAGGGACAGTTAGCACAGATACGCAGTATTTT
CDR3 protein: CASKGTVSTDTQYF
V gene: TRBV6-5
J gene: TRBJ2-3
clone size: once
D gene: TRBD1

CDR3 DNA: TGTGCCAGCAGCTCCGGACTAGCGATCGATGAGCAGTTCTTC
CDR3 protein: CASSSGLAIDEQFF
V gene: TRBV14
J gene: TRBJ2-1
clone size: .
D gene: TRBD2

CDR3 DNA: TGCGCCAGCAGCTTGTGGTCGGGGGACACTGAAGCTTTCTTT
CDR3 protein: CASSLWSGDTEAFF
V gene: TRBV5-1
J gene: TRBJ1-1
clone size: many
D gene: .

CDR3 DNA: TGTGCCAGCAGCCAAGAGGCGGAGAACACTGAAGCTTTCTTT
CDR3 protein: CASSQEAENTEAFF
V gene: TRBV4-2
J gene: TRBJ1-1
clone size: .
D gene: .

CDR3 DNA: TGCAGCGTTACCGGGACAAGGGTCTACGAGCAGTACTTC
CDR3 protein: CSVTGTRVYEQYF
V gene: TRBV29-1
J gene: TRBJ2-7
clone size: .
D gene: .